This TCR beta chain was obtained from a study of monozygotic twins with inflammatory bowel disease. Study-level findings and limits: IBD patients showed reduced TCRbeta diversity (inverse Simpson) versus healthy co-twins.

Germline CDR1 and CDR2: DFQATT and SNEGSKA (reference sequence). The CDR3 runs to 11 residues. The input for each TCR library was around 3,400 ng of total RNA. After re-calling the 5' RACE reads, TCRdb lists one entry per CDR3 protein, DNA absent. Seen in this sample are some 150,000 distinct CDR3 sequences; the ten most common clones hold around 2.4%. As for this clonotype: No antigen is known for it.

The receptor was isolated from a human donor with ulcerative colitis or Crohn's disease, or a healthy co-twin of an affected twin (not recorded which). V usage is TRBV20-1 and J usage is TRBJ1-1. The sample taken for sequencing was blood. The CDR3 here is CSASDYTEAFF.